The 28 T cell receptor beta chains given below trace back to one sample, sequenced in a study of blood T cells in healthy people across ages. With a J-beta primer mix and a sample-barcoded 5' primer, a second PCR ran about 7 to 11 cycles. TCRdb ran MiXCR on the 5' RACE reads and lists one entry per CDR3 protein. This table has more than 1.4 million distinct CDR3 sequences, about 43% appearing once. The sample taken for sequencing was blood. The receptors come from a woman aged 18-30 years in good health.

The chain carries TRBV11-2 and TRBJ2-3, with D perhaps matching TRBD2 (5 bases). V lost 1 base and J 0 bases, leaving 11 bases between the germline ends. CDR1 is SGHAT and CDR2 is FQNNGV in the germline V gene. This CDR3 comprises 16 residues. The DNA for the CDR3 is TGTGCCAGCAGCTTAGTGGTAGCGCTTAGCACAGATACGCAGTATTTT. It translates to CASSLVVALSTDTQYF.

This chain connects TRBV6-5 to TRBJ2-7; D is undetermined. CDR1 is MNHEY, CDR2 SVGAGI, per germline. The V end lost 2 bases, the J end lost 4 bases, and 15 bases lay between the germline ends. This CDR3 comprises 15 residues. The DNA of the CDR3 is TGTGCCAGCAGTTACAGCCCAGCCGGTGGGTACGAGCAGTACTTC. It yields the protein CASSYSPAGGYEQYF.

The chain has TRBV20-1 and TRBJ1-6; a weak D match, TRBD1 (6 bases). Germline V lookup: CDR1 DFQATT, CDR2 SNEGSKA (reference sequence). The CDR3 has 13 amino acids. With 5 bases removed from V and 11 bases from J, the gap between germline ends came to 16 bases. The chain's CDR3 is CSAQTGSLAPLHF. The CDR3 DNA sequence: TGCAGTGCTCAAACAGGGTCCCTGGCACCCCTCCACTTT.

This chain's CDR3 is CASSGTGGNQETQYF. The CDR3 region has the DNA TGTGCCAGCAGTGGGACAGGGGGCAACCAAGAGACCCAGTACTTC. The genes are TRBV2 and TRBJ2-5; 11 bases map to TRBD1. V shed 4 bases and J 0 bases; nucleotides not matched to a gene: 1. Per germline, CDR1 SNHLY and CDR2 FYNNEI. CDR3 length equals 15 residues.

V and J are TRBV10-3 and TRBJ2-1; possibly TRBD2 for D (6 bases). This CDR3 has 17 amino acids. Germline loops: CDR1 ENHRY, CDR2 SYGVKD. With 4 bases removed from V and 0 bases from J, the gap between germline ends came to 16 bases. The CDR3 DNA is TGTGCCATCAGTGGGCAGGGTAGCGGAATCTCCTACAATGAGCAGTTCTTC. Translation: CAISGQGSGISYNEQFF.

This chain joins TRBV12-5 and TRBJ2-4; the D gene is possibly TRBD1 (6 bases). From germline, CDR1 is LGHNT and CDR2 FRNRAP. This CDR3 region has 14 residues. The germline V and J ends were trimmed by 5 bases and 6 bases, with 14 bases remaining between them. The CDR3 loop is CASGTSDSLNIQYF. CDR3 DNA: TGTGCTAGTGGTACCTCGGACAGCTTAAACATTCAGTACTTC.

V usage is TRBV15 and J usage is TRBJ2-7, with 7 bases aligning to TRBD2. The DNA end favors TRBJ2-5, so the J call may be wrong. Looked up from germline, CDR1 is LNHNV and CDR2 is YYDKDF (reference sequence). The CDR3 loop spans 15 amino acids. The CDR3 DNA reads as TGTGCCACCAGCAGAGAAAGGGAGGGCCTAAGGACCCAGTACTTC. Its protein is CATSREREGLRTQYF.

This clonotype was seen many times. The V gene is TRBV28, the J gene TRBJ2-5, with D maybe TRBD2 (5 bases). V was shortened by 5 bases and J by 4 bases, with 14 bases between the two germline ends. Germline V gene lookup returns CDR1 MDHEN and CDR2 SYDVKM. This CDR3 is 14 amino acids long. CDR3 protein: CASSDGNRGETQYF. CDR3 sequence (DNA): TGTGCCAGCAGTGACGGGAACCGAGGAGAGACCCAGTACTTC. Drawing the rest from reference TRBV28 and TRBJ2-5, the complete variable domain is DVKVTQSSRYLVKRTGEKVFLECVQDMDHENMFWYRQDPGLGLRLIYFSYDVKMKEKGDIPEGYSVSREKKERFSLILESASTNQTSMYLCASSDGNRGETQYFGPGTRLLVL.

The chain is built from TRBV30 and TRBJ1-2, with D possibly TRBD1 on 6 matching bases. Germline CDR1 GTSNPN, CDR2 SVGIG (reference sequence). Trimming cost V 3 bases and J 8 bases, with 13 bases left between them. The CDR3 covers 12 residues. The CDR3 DNA sequence: TGTGCCTGGAGGCGGGGGGGGCACGGCTACACCTTC. Its protein product is CAWRRGGHGYTF.

This clonotype was counted between two and nine times. This chain joins TRBV21-1 and TRBJ2-3; TRBD1 is the table's D call and was not checked against the DNA. TRBV21-1 is a pseudogene segment. This CDR3 region has 14 residues. For the CDR3, the DNA is TGTGCCAGCAGCAAATCCCAGGGTACAGATACGCAGTATTTT. It codes for CASSKSQGTDTQYF.

CDR3 nucleotide sequence: TGTGCCAGCAGCCTCCAAGAAGTAGCGGGACCAAGCACAGATACGCAGTATTTT. It specifies CASSLQEVAGPSTDTQYF. The chain couples TRBV4-2 to TRBJ2-3, with 8 bases matching TRBD2. The V and J ends lost 4 bases and 0 bases, in that order; junction bases with no gene match: 12. The CDR3 loop spans 18 amino acids. Germline V gene lookup returns CDR1 LGHNA and CDR2 YNFKEQ.

The chain carries TRBV12-3 or TRBV12-4 and TRBJ2-1; no clear D. The end of the DNA aligns better with TRBJ2-7, so the J call may be wrong. The CDR3 loop spans 15 amino acids. CDR3 DNA: TGTGCCAGCAGCCCCGTATTGCCGGTCTTCTCCGAGCAGTACTTC. Translated, it gives CASSPVLPVFSEQYF.

The gene calls are TRBV5-1 and TRBJ1-2, with 7 nucleotides matching TRBD1. CDR1 SGHRS and CDR2 YFSETQ come from the germline V gene. V trimming: 5 bases; J trimming: 10 bases; junction bases outside the gene matches: 20. The CDR3 length is 16 residues. The CDR3 region is CASSHMRNRGGLDYTF. The CDR3 region has the DNA TGCGCCAGCAGTCATATGCGGAACAGGGGCGGTCTTGACTACACCTTC.

This clonotype was seen a handful of times. The rearrangement uses TRBV3-1 and TRBJ2-1, with 12 bases aligning to TRBD2. The CDR3 is made up of 14 amino acids. V lost 4 bases to trimming and J lost 8 bases; unmatched junction nucleotides: 3. The germline gives CDR1 LGHDT, CDR2 YNNKEL (reference sequence). CDR3 DNA: TGTGCCAGCAGCCTCCTAGCGGGGGGGGATGAGCAGTTCTTC. It encodes CASSLLAGGDEQFF.

The chain links TRBV6-1 to TRBJ2-1, with D perhaps matching TRBD2 (6 bases). V shed 0 bases and J shed 12 bases, with 9 bases lying between them. The CDR3 is 12 residues long. The germline V gene encodes CDR1 MNHNS and CDR2 SASEGT. The CDR3, as DNA: TGTGCCAGCAGTGAAGCGGGGGGTTTGCAGTTCTTC. Amino acids: CASSEAGGLQFF.

This clonotype was counted ten times or more. The chain uses TRBV25-1 and TRBJ2-7; 7 bases are a match to TRBD2. Trimming took 5 bases from V and 6 from J; bases not matched to a gene: 7. The CDR3 has 13 amino acids. Per the germline V gene, CDR1 is MGHDK and CDR2 is SYGVNS. DNA for the CDR3: TGTGCCAGCAGTTTTGCGGGAGTCGGCGAGCAGTACTTC. It specifies CASSFAGVGEQYF.

This clonotype occurred a few times. The chain is built from TRBV5-6 and TRBJ2-7; D might be TRBD2 (5 bases). Germline CDR1 and CDR2: SGHDT and YYEEEE. Trimming took 3 bases from V and 3 from J, leaving 10 bases between them. CDR3 length equals 13 residues. The CDR3 protein is CASSYGERYEQYF. The CDR3 nucleotides read TGTGCCAGCAGCTACGGGGAACGCTACGAGCAGTACTTC.

This chain uses TRBV20-1 with TRBJ1-2, with unresolved D. This CDR3 contains 17 residues. V was cut by 0 bases and J by 3 bases, with 20 bases left in between. Germline-derived CDR1 and CDR2 are DFQATT and SNEGSKA (reference sequence). CDR3 nucleotides: TGCAGTGCTAGAGACGCCTCCTCGCCGAGGCCGGACTATGGCTACACCTTC. This sequence encodes CSARDASSPRPDYGYTF.

Only one count was recorded for this clonotype. The chain employs TRBV4-1 and TRBJ2-7, with D possibly TRBD1 on 5 matching bases. CDR1 is MGHRA, CDR2 YSYEKL, per germline. V lost 5 bases and J 0 bases, leaving 14 bases between the germline ends. The CDR3 totals 15 residues. The DNA of the CDR3 is TGCGCCAGCAGCTCCAGGGCCCTGAGCTCCTACGAGCAGTACTTC. Protein: CASSSRALSSYEQYF.

The J gene is TRBJ2-7, the V gene TRBV9; 7 bases are shared with TRBD2. V shed 0 bases and J 4 bases; nucleotides not matched to a gene: 7. The germline CDR1 and CDR2 sequences are SGDLS and YYNGEE. The CDR3 runs 15 residues. The CDR3, as DNA: TGTGCCAGCAGCGTAGGTGGGGGGGTAAATTACGAGCAGTACTTC. Translated, it gives CASSVGGGVNYEQYF.

The table lists this clonotype with a few counts. The chain employs TRBV15 and TRBJ2-5; D is ambiguous. With 5 bases removed from V and 4 bases from J, the gap between germline ends came to 11 bases. The CDR3 covers 13 residues. Germline lookup yields CDR1 LNHNV and CDR2 YYDKDF (reference sequence). The CDR3 bases are TGTGCCACCAGCCACGACCAAGGAGAGACCCAGTACTTC. Protein sequence: CATSHDQGETQYF.

The table lists this clonotype with a few counts. The chain employs TRBV29-1 and TRBJ1-2, with a tentative D call TRBD1 (5 bases). The CDR3 contains 14 residues. Germline CDR1 and CDR2: SQVTM and ANQGSEA. V was clipped by 7 bases and J by 0 bases, with 15 bases between them. CDR3: CSAIGQGTNYGYTF. The CDR3 nucleotides are TGCAGCGCCATTGGCCAGGGAACTAACTATGGCTACACCTTC.

This clonotype was counted once. The rearrangement uses TRBV20-1 and TRBJ1-2; D uncertain. Per the germline V gene, CDR1 is DFQATT and CDR2 is SNEGSKA (reference sequence). This CDR3 comprises 14 residues. Trimming took off 4 bases at V and 3 bases at J, with 15 bases between the two ends. CDR3 DNA sequence: TGCAGTGCTATCGGTGGGAATCAGGACTATGGCTACACCTTC. This sequence encodes CSAIGGNQDYGYTF.

Only a few counts were recorded for this clonotype. The chain combines TRBV9 with TRBJ2-5; D possibly corresponds to TRBD2 (5 bases). The CDR3 spans 14 residues. The V end was cut by 0 bases, the J end by 11 bases, with 17 bases between. Germline CDR1 and CDR2: SGDLS and YYNGEE. Written as DNA, the CDR3 is TGTGCCAGCAGCGTAGAAGATGGGTCTGGGGAGCAGTACTTC. Encoded protein: CASSVEDGSGEQYF.

The chain employs TRBV28 and TRBJ2-4; D is possibly TRBD2 (6 bases). Trimming removed 3 bases at V and 8 bases at J, with 14 bases between. Germline V gene data show CDR1 as MDHEN and CDR2 as SYDVKM. The CDR3 loop spans 14 amino acids. CDR3 DNA: TGTGCCAGCAGTTTTGCGCCCGGGAGAGACATTCAGTACTTC. It translates to CASSFAPGRDIQYF.

The chain has TRBV7-2 and TRBJ1-4; D remains unclear. Germline-derived CDR1 and CDR2 are SGHTA and FQGNSA. Trimming left V 6 bases short and J 5 bases short, with 7 bases between. The CDR3 is 12 amino acids. The CDR3 loop is CASREVNEKLFF. Here the CDR3 DNA reads TGTGCCAGCAGGGAGGTAAATGAAAAACTGTTTTTT.

This CDR3 is CASSQGLRDDTQYF. CDR3 DNA: TGCGCCAGCAGCCAAGGTTTGCGTGACGATACGCAGTATTTT. The rearrangement links TRBV4-1 to TRBJ2-3; D remains unclear. Trimming removed 1 base at V and 6 bases at J, with 11 bases between. This CDR3 comprises 14 residues. The germline V gene encodes CDR1 MGHRA and CDR2 YSYEKL.

The chain combines TRBV30 with TRBJ1-1; perhaps TRBD1 as D (5 bases). V was pared by 5 bases and J by 7 bases, with 11 bases between. The CDR3 runs 11 residues. The germline V gene encodes CDR1 GTSNPN and CDR2 SVGIG (reference sequence). In DNA form, the CDR3 reads TGTGCCTGGGACCGGGGACGTGAAGCTTTCTTT. Encoded protein: CAWDRGREAFF.